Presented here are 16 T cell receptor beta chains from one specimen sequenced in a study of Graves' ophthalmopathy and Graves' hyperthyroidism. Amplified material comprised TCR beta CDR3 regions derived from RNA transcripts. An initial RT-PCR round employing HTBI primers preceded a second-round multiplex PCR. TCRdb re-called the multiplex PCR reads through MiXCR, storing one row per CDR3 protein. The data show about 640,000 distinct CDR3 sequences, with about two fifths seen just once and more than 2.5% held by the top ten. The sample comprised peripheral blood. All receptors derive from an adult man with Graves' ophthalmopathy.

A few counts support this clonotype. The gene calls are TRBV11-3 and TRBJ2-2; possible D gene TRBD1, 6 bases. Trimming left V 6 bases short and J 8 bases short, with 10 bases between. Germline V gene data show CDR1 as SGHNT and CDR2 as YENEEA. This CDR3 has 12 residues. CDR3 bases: TGTGCCAGCAGACCCGACAGGGGGGAGCTGTTTTTT. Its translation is CASRPDRGELFF. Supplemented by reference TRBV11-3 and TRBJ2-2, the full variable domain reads EAGVVQSPRYKIIEKKQPVAFWCNPISGHNTLYWYLQNLGQGPELLIRYENEEAVDDSQLPKDRFSAERLKGVDSTLKIQPAELGDSAVYLCASRPDRGELFFGEGSRLTVL.

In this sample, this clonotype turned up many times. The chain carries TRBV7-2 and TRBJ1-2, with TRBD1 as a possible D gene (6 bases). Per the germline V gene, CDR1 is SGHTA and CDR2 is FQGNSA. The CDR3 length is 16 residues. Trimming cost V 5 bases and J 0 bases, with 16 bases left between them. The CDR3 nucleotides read TGTGCCAGCAGCCAACAGGGAGGGACTTCTAACTATGGCTACACCTTC. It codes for CASSQQGGTSNYGYTF.

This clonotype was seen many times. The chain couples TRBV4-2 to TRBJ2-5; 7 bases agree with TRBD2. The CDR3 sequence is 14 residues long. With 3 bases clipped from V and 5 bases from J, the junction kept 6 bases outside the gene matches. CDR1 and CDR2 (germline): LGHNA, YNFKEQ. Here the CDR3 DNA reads TGTGCCAGCAGCCAGGCGGGGGAGGGGGAGACCCAGTACTTC. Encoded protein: CASSQAGEGETQYF.

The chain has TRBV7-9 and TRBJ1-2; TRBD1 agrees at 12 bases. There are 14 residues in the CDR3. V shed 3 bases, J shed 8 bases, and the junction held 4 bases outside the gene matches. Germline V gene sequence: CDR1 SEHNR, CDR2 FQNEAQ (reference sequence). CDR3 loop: CASSLGQGAEGYTF. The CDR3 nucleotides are TGTGCCAGCAGCTTGGGACAGGGGGCTGAAGGCTACACCTTC.

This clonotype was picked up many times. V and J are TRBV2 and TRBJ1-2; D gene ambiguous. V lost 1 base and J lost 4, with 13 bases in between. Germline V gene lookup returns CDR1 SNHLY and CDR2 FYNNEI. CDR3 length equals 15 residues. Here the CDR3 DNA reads TGTGCCAGCAGTGAAGTTGGGCTTATCCTCTATGGCTACACCTTC. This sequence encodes CASSEVGLILYGYTF.

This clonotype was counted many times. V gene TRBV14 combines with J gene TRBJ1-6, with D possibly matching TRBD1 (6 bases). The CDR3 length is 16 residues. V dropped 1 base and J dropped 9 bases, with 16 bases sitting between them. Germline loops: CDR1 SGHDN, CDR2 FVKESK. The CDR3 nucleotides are TGTGCCAGCAGCCAAGTAGGGGGGTACCGTCCTTCACCCCTCCACTTT. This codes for CASSQVGGYRPSPLHF.

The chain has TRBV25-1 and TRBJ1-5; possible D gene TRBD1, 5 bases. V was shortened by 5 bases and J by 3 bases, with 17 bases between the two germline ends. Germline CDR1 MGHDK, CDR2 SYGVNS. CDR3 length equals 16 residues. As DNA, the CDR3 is TGTGCCAGCAGTTCACATTCTGGGGGTCTCAATCAGCCCCAGCATTTT. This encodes CASSSHSGGLNQPQHF.

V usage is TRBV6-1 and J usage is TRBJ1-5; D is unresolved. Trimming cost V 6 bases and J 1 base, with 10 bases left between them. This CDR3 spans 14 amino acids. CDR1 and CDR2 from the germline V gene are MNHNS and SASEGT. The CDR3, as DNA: TGTGCCAGCAGCCAAGAGCTGAGCAATCAGCCCCAGCATTTT. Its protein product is CASSQELSNQPQHF.

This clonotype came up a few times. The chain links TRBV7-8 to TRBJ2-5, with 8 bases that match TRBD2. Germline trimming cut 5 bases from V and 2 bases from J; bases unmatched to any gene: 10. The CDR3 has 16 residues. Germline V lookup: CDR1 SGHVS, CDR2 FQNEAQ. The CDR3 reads CASSPGAGGGQETQYF. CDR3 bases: TGTGCCAGCAGCCCAGGTGCGGGGGGAGGGCAAGAGACCCAGTACTTC.

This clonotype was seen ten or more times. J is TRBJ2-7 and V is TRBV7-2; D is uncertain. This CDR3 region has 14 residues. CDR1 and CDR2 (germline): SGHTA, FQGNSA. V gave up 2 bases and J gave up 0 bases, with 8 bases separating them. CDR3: CASSLYRSSYEQYF. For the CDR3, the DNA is TGTGCCAGCAGCTTATATCGTAGCTCCTACGAGCAGTACTTC. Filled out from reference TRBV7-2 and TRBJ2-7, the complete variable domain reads GAGVSQSPSNKVTEKGKDVELRCDPISGHTALYWYRQSLGQGLEFLIYFQGNSAPDKSGLPSDRFSAERTGGSVSTLTIQRTQQEDSAVYLCASSLYRSSYEQYFGPGTRLTVT.

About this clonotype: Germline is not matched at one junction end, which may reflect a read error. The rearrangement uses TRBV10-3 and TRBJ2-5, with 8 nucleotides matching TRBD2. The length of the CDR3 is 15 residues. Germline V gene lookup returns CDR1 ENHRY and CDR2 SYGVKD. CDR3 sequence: CASSLRAGAQGTQYF. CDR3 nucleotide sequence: TGTGCCAGCAGCCTGAGAGCGGGGGCGCAAGGGACCCAGTACTTC.

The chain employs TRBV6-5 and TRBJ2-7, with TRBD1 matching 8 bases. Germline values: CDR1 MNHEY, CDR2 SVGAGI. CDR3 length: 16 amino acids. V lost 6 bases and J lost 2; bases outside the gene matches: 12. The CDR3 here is CASRGPGDRGPYEQYF. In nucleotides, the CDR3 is TGTGCCAGCAGGGGACCTGGCGACAGGGGCCCCTACGAGCAGTACTTC.

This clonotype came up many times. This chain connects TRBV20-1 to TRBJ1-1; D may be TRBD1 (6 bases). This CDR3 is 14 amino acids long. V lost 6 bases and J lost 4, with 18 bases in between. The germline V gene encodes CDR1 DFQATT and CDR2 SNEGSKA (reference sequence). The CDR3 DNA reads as TGCAGTGCCAAGAGAACAGGGTGGGGCACTGAAGCTTTCTTT. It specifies CSAKRTGWGTEAFF.

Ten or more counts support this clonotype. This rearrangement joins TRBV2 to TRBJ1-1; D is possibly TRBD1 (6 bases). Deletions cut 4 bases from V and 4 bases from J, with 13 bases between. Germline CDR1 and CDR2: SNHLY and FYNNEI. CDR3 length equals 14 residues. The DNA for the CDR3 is TGTGCCAGCAGTGGGCCAGGGGTGACCACTGAAGCTTTCTTT. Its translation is CASSGPGVTTEAFF.

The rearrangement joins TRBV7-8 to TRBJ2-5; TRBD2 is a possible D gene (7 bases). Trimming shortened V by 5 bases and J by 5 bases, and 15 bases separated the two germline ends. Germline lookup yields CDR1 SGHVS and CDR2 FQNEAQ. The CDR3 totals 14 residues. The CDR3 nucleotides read TGTGCCAGCAGCACAAGGGGGGGGCTGGAGACCCAGTACTTC. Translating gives CASSTRGGLETQYF.

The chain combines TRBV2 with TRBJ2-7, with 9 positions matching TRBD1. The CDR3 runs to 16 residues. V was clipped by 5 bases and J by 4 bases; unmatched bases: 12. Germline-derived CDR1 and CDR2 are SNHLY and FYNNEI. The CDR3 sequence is CASSYARQGGRYEQYF. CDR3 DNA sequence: TGTGCCAGCAGTTATGCTCGACAGGGGGGCAGGTACGAGCAGTACTTC. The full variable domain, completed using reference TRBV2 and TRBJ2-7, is EPEVTQTPSHQVTQMGQEVILRCVPISNHLYFYWYRQILGQKVEFLVSFYNNEISEKSEIFDDQFSVERPDGSNFTLKIRSTKLEDSAMYFCASSYARQGGRYEQYFGPGTRLTVT.